This T cell receptor beta chain was sequenced in a study of CD8+CD57+ T cells in acquired aplastic anemia. Whole-study context: Sorted CD4+ and CD8+ cells gave an average of about 3.4 ug of DNA. Some 10 million reads were obtained on average for healthy donor CD4+ cells.

Genomic DNA acted as the template from which TCR beta VDJ combination and CDR3 sequence profiling were carried out. TCRdb reprocessed the reads via MiXCR and lists one record per CDR3 protein. This sample has roughly 170,000 distinct CDR3 sequences; roughly 63% occur once, and the top ten carry 45%. With respect to this clonotype: Its antigen remains unidentified.

Study-level findings and limits: Statistical testing detected no significant gap in CD8+ Simpson's diversity between patients and controls. Researchers report that 25 to 30 CD8+ CDR3 sequences appeared in both patients and controls.

This TCR was recovered from a human donor in good health. The sequenced sample consisted of sorted CD4+, CD8+, or CD8+CD57+ T cells (not recorded which) from PBMCs.

The CDR3 region is CSAREGLDTQYF. CDR3 nucleotide sequence: TGCAGTGCTAGAGAGGGGCTGGATACGCAGTATTTT. This chain joins TRBV20-1 and TRBJ2-3, with D tentatively TRBD1 (5 bases). Germline CDR1 is DFQATT and CDR2 is SNEGSKA (reference sequence). CDR3 size: 12 residues. V was clipped by 0 bases and J by 6 bases, with 7 bases between them.